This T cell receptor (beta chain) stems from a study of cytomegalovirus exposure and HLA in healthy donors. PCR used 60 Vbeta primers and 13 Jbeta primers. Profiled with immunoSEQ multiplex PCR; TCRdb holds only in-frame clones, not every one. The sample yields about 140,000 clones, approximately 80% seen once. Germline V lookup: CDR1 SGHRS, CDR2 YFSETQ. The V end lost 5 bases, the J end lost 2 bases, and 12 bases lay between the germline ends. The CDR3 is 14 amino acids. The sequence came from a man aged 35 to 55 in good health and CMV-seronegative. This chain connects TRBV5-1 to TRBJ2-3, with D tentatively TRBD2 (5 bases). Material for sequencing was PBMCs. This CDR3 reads CASSYGRDTDTQYF. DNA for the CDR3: TGCGCCAGCAGTTATGGGAGAGACACAGATACGCAGTATTTT. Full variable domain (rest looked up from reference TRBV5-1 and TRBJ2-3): KAGVTQTPRYLIKTRGQQVTLSCSPISGHRSVSWYQQTPGQGLQFLFEYFSETQRNKGNFPGRFSGRQFSNSRSEMNVSTLELGDSALYLCASSYGRDTDTQYFGPGTRLTVL.